The clone carrying this T cell receptor (beta chain) has only a few counts. Its specificity is unknown. The data were taken from a study of cytomegalovirus exposure and HLA in healthy donors. This CDR3 region has 16 residues. Per the germline V gene, CDR1 is SGDLS and CDR2 is YYNGEE. J was trimmed by 2 bases and V by 4 bases; bases with no gene match: 10. Vbeta (60) and Jbeta (13) primers were used in the PCR. Sequencing used immunoSEQ multiplex PCR; TCRdb keeps in-frame clones, though not all of them. This table holds 130,000 to 150,000 clones, 78% found once. Study outcomes and limitations: Per published accounts, TCR beta sequences correctly predicted the HLA-A and HLA-B alleles of most subjects.

Sequencing was performed on PBMCs. This receptor was obtained from a male donor in good health and CMV-seronegative. The chain is built from TRBV9 and TRBJ2-5, with 8 bases matching TRBD1. The CDR3 bases are TGTGCCAGCAGCTCTCGGACAGGGTTTGGGCAAGAGACCCAGTACTTC. Residues: CASSSRTGFGQETQYF. Looking up the rest from reference TRBV9 and TRBJ2-5 gives the full variable domain: DSGVTQTPKHLITATGQRVTLRCSPRSGDLSVYWYQQSLDQGLQFLIQYYNGEERAKGNILERFSAQQFPDLHSELNLSSLELGDSALYFCASSSRTGFGQETQYFGPGTRLLVL.